This TCR beta chain was retrieved from a study of cytomegalovirus exposure and HLA in healthy donors. On the study more broadly: Falling in the Caucasian-associated ancestry cluster were roughly 86% of approximately 410 genotyped donors. General study points: In a later analysis, several top co-occurrence clusters appeared linked to parvovirus B19, influenza, CMV and Epstein-Barr virus. Association of under 20,000 TCR beta sequences with HLA alleles was found at 0.05 false discovery rate in a later analysis.

PCR was performed using 60 Vbeta and 13 Jbeta primers. Here immunoSEQ multiplex PCR was the method, and the copy in TCRdb shows in-frame clones only, minus some. The table has 180,000 or so clones, over 60% seen once; the top ten hold approximately 6.3%. Germline values: CDR1 LNHNV, CDR2 YYDKDF (reference sequence). The ends were cut back, 1 base at V and 2 bases at J, with 8 bases in the middle. This CDR3 has 14 amino acids. This clone was picked up one time. What it binds is not known. Material for sequencing was PBMCs. The chain links TRBV15 to TRBJ2-5, with D unclear. The sequence came from a man aged 35 to 55 in good health and CMV-seropositive. The CDR3 coding sequence is TGTGCCACCAGCAGAGGACACCCTCAAGAGACCCAGTACTTC. It is translated as CATSRGHPQETQYF.